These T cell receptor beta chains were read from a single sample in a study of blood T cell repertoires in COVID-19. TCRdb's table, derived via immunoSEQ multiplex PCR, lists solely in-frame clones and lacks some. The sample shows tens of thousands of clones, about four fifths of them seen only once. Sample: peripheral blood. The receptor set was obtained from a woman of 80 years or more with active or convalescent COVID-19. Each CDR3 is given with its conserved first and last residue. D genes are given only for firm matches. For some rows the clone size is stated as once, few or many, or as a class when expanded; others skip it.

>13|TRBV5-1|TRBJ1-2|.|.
TGCGCCAGCAGCGGCGTAGGACTCTTGGGCTACACCTTC
CASSGVGLLGYTF
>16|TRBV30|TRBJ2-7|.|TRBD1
TGTGCCTGGAGTGTAGGCCAAGGGACAGGGGGACACGAGCAGTACTTC
CAWSVGQGTGGHEQYF
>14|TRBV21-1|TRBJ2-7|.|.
TGTGCCAGCAGGTTCGAGGGGACAATCTACGAGCAGTACTTC
CASRFEGTIYEQYF
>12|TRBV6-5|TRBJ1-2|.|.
TGTGCCAGCATGACAGCTAACTATGGCTACACCTTC
CASMTANYGYTF
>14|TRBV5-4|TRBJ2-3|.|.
TGTGCCAGCAGCGAACTAGTTAGCACAGATACGCAGTATTTT
CASSELVSTDTQYF
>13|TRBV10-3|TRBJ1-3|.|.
TGTGCCACCTACGGGGGGGCTGGAAACACCATATATTTT
CATYGGAGNTIYF
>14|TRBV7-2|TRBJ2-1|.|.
TGTGCCAGCAGCTTACCCCGGGTTCATCATGAGCAGTTCTTC
CASSLPRVHHEQFF
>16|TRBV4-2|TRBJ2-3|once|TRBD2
TGTGCCAGCAGCCAACCGGGACTAGCGGGGCCGGATACGCAGTATTTT
CASSQPGLAGPDTQYF
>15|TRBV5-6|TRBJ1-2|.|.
TGTGCCAGCATCACCGTCTCTTCACGAGACTATGGCTACACCTTC
CASITVSSRDYGYTF
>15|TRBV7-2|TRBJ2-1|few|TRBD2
TGTGCCAGCAGCTTTTTTGCGGGGGTGCGAAATGAGCAGTTCTTC
CASSFFAGVRNEQFF
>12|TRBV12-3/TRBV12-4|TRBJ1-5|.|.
TGTGCCAGCAGTTACTACCCCGAGGCCCAGCATTTT
CASSYYPEAQHF
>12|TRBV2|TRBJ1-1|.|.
TGTGCCAGCAGTGTTATGAACACTGAAGCTTTCTTT
CASSVMNTEAFF
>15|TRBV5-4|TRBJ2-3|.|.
TGTGCCAGCAGCTTGGACGGACAGAGCACAGATACGCAGTATTTT
CASSLDGQSTDTQYF
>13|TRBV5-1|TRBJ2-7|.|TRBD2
TGCGCCAGCAGCTCGGTCGGGGGGTCCGAGCAGTACTTC
CASSSVGGSEQYF
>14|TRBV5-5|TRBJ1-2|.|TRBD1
TGTGCCAGCAGCCGCGACAGGGAGGCCTATGGCTACACCTTC
CASSRDREAYGYTF
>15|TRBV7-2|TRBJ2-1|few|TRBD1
TGTGCCAGCAGCTTAAGACAGGGGGCAGGCAATGAGCAGTTCTTC
CASSLRQGAGNEQFF
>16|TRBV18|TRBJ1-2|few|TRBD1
TGTGCCAGCTCACCACTCCCCGGGACAGGGGGCGATGGCTACACCTTC
CASSPLPGTGGDGYTF
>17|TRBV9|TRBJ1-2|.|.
TGTGCCAGCAGCTCAGCGGGGGTGGCCAGGGGTGTGGATGGCTACACCTTC
CASSSAGVARGVDGYTF
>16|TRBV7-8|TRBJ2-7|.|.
TGTGCCAGCAGCTTAGGCTTTGTGGGCAGCTCCTACGAGCAGTACTTC
CASSLGFVGSSYEQYF
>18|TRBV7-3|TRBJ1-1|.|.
TGTGCCAGCAGCTTATTCCCGGTAGGGGGAATATGGGACACTGAAGCTTTCTTT
CASSLFPVGGIWDTEAFF
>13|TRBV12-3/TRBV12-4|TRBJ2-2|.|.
TGTGCCAGCAGACGAGCAGGGACCGGGGAGCTGTTTTTT
CASRRAGTGELFF
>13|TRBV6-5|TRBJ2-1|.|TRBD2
TGTGCCAGCAGCAGACTAGCAGATGGGTCACAGTTCTTC
CASSRLADGSQFF
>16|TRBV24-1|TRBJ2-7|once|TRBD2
TGTGCCACCAGTGACCCTTCCCGAGGCGGGGGGTACGAGCAGTACTTC
CATSDPSRGGGYEQYF
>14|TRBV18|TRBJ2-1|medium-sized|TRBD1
TGTGCCAGCTCCCCCAGACAGGGAAGCAATGAGCAGTTCTTC
CASSPRQGSNEQFF
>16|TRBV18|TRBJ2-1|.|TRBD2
TGTGCCAGCTCACCCAGGACTAGCGGGGGGAACAATGAGCAGTTCTTC
CASSPRTSGGNNEQFF
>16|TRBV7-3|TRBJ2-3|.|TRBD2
TGTGCCAGCAGCTTAGGTAGCGGGGTTAGCACAGATACGCAGTATTTT
CASSLGSGVSTDTQYF
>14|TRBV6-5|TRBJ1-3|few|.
TGTGCCAGCACCCTAGGACAATCTGGAAACACCATATATTTT
CASTLGQSGNTIYF
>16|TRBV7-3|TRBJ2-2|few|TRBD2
TGTGCCAGCAGCCCCAGCGGGAGAGGAAAAACCGGGGAGCTGTTTTTT
CASSPSGRGKTGELFF
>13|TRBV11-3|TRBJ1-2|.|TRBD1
TGTGCCAGCAGTGGGGACAGTGGCTATGGCTACACCTTC
CASSGDSGYGYTF
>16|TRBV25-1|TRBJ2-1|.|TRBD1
TGTGCCAGCAGCCCACTCAAGGGGGCGAACTACAATGAGCAGTTCTTC
CASSPLKGANYNEQFF
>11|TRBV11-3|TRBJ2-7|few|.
TGTGCCAGCAGCTCCTTCTACGAGCAGTACTTC
CASSSFYEQYF
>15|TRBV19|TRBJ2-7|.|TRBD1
TGTGCCAGCAGATGGACAGGCCAAATTGCCTACGAGCAGTACTTC
CASRWTGQIAYEQYF
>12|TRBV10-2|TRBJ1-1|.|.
TGCGCCAGCAGTGGACTAGGCTTCGAAGCTTTCTTT
CASSGLGFEAFF
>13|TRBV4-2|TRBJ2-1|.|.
TGTGCCAGCAGCCAAGCCGGCGGGAATGAGCAGTTCTTC
CASSQAGGNEQFF
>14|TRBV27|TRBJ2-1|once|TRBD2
TGTGCCAGCAGTTCCCTAGCGGGAGTGCTTGAGCAGTTCTTC
CASSSLAGVLEQFF
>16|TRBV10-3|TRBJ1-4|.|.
TGTGCCATCAGTTCGGACGGGAATTCGGGGATGGGAAAACTGTTTTTT
CAISSDGNSGMGKLFF
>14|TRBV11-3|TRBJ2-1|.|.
TGTGCCAGCAGCCGTGGACAGTCTTACAATGAGCAGTTCTTC
CASSRGQSYNEQFF
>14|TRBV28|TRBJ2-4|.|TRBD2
TGTGCCAGCACCCAACGGACTAGGGTAAACATTCAGTACTTC
CASTQRTRVNIQYF
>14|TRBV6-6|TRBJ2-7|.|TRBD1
TGTGCCAGCAGTGGGGACAGGGGTACATACGAGCAGTACTTC
CASSGDRGTYEQYF
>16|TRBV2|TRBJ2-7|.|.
TGTGCCAGCAACTTAGCAACAACTACTAGCTCGGGCGAGCAGTACTTC
CASNLATTTSSGEQYF
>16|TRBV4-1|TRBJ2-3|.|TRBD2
TGCGCCAGCAATTCTGGAGCGGGAGGGCGCACAGATACGCAGTATTTT
CASNSGAGGRTDTQYF
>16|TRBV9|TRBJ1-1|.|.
TGTGCCAGCAGCGCCGCCCCCGGACACTTGAACACTGAAGCTTTCTTT
CASSAAPGHLNTEAFF
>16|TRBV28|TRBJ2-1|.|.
TGTGCCAGCAGCCGCCCCGGGGTTAGCTCCTACAATGAGCAGTTCTTC
CASSRPGVSSYNEQFF
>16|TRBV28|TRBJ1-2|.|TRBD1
TGTGCCAGCGGGATCGAATCCGGACAGGGCTTCTATGGCTACACCTTC
CASGIESGQGFYGYTF
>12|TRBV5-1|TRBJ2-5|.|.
TGCGCCAGCAGAATAGCGCAAGAGACCCAGTACTTC
CASRIAQETQYF
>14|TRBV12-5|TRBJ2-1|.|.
TGTGCTAGTGGTTTACCCCCGGTTTTGGATGAGCAGTTCTTC
CASGLPPVLDEQFF
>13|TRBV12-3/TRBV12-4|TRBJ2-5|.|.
TGTGCCAGCAGCCTTTTCCAGCAAGAGACCCAGTACTTC
CASSLFQQETQYF
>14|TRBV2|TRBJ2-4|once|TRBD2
TGTGCCAGCAGTGTGGGGGGGTTCAAAAACATTCAGTACTTC
CASSVGGFKNIQYF
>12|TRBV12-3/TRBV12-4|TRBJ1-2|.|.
TGTGCCAGCAGTTTCGGGGATCGCGGCTACACCTTC
CASSFGDRGYTF
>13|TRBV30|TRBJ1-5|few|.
TGTGCCTGGAGTGTACAGTTAGATCAGCCCCAGCATTTT
CAWSVQLDQPQHF
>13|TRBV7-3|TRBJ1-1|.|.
TGTGCCAGCAGCTTCCGGGGGAACACTGAAGCTTTCTTT
CASSFRGNTEAFF
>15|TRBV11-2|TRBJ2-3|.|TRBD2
TGTGCCAGCAGCTTAGGGCGGGGGGGCACAGATACGCAGTATTTT
CASSLGRGGTDTQYF